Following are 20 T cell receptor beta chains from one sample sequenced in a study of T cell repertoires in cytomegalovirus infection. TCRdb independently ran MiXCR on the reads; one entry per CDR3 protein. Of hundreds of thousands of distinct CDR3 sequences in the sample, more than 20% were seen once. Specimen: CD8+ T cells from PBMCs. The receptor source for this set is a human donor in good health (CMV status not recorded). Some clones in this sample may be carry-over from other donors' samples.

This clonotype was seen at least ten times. In DNA form, the CDR3 reads TGCGCCAGCAGCCAATCAGGGGGCGCGTCTCCGGACACTGAAGCTTTCTTT. Its protein product is CASSQSGGASPDTEAFF. The chain recombines TRBV4-1 with TRBJ1-1, with 8 bases that match TRBD1. Germline-derived CDR1 and CDR2 are MGHRA and YSYEKL. The V segment lost 2 bases and the J segment 3 bases; nucleotides outside the gene matches: 11. The CDR3 consists of 17 residues.

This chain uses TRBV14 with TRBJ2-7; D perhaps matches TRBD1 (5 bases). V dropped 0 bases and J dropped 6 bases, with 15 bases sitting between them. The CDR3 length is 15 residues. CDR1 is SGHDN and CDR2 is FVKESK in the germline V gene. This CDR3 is CASSQDLLGPGEQYF. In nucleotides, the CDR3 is TGTGCCAGCAGCCAAGATTTGCTGGGGCCGGGCGAGCAGTACTTC. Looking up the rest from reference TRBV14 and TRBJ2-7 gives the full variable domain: EAGVTQFPSHSVIEKGQTVTLRCDPISGHDNLYWYRRVMGKEIKFLLHFVKESKQDESGMPNNRFLAERTGGTYSTLKVQPAELEDSGVYFCASSQDLLGPGEQYFGPGTRLTVT.

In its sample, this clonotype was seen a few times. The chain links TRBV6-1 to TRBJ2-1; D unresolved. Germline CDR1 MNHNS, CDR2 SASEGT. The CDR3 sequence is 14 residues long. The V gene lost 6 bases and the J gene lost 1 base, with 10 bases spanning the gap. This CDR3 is CASSEWGSYNEQFF. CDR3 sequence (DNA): TGTGCCAGCAGCGAATGGGGATCCTACAATGAGCAGTTCTTC.

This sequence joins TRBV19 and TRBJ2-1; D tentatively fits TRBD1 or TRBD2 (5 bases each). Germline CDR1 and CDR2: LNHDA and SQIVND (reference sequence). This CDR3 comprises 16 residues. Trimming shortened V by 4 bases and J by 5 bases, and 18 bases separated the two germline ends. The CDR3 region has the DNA TGTGCCAGTAGTAAGGCCCCGGGGCTTAAAAACAATGAGCAGTTCTTC. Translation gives CASSKAPGLKNNEQFF.

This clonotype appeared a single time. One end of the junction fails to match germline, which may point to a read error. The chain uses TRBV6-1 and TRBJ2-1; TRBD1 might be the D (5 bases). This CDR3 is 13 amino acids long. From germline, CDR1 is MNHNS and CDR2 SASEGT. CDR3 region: CVSSYRIYNEQFF. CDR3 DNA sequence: TGTGTCAGCAGTTACAGGATCTACAATGAGCAGTTCTTC.

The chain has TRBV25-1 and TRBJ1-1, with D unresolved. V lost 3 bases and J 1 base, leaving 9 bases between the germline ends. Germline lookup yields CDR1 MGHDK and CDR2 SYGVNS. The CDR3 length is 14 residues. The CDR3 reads CASSDGRGNTEAFF. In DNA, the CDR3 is TGTGCCAGCAGTGACGGTAGAGGGAACACTGAAGCTTTCTTT.

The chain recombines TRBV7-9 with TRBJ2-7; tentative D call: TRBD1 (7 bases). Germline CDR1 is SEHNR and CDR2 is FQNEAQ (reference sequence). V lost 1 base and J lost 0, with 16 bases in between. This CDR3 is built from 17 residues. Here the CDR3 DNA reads TGTGCCAGCAGCTTAGATCCTCAGGGGGGCTTCTCCTACGAGCAGTACTTC. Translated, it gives CASSLDPQGGFSYEQYF.

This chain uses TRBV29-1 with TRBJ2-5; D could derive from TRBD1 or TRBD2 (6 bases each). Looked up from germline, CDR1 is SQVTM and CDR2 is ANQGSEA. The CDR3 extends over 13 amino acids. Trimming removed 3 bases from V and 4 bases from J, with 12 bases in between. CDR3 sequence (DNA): TGCAGCGTTGATGGGGGGCGCGGAGAGACCCAGTACTTC. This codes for CSVDGGRGETQYF.

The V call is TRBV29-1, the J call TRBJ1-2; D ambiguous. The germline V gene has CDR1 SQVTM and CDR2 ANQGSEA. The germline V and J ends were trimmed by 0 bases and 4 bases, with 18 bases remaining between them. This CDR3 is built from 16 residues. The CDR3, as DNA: TGCAGCGTTGAAGAAACACTTTACCTAGAGGGCTATGGCTACACCTTC. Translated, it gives CSVEETLYLEGYGYTF.

The CDR3 DNA reads TGTGCCAGCAGTGAATTTTTCTCGTGGGAGTACTATGGCTACACCTTC. Its translation: CASSEFFSWEYYGYTF. The chain uses TRBV25-1 and TRBJ1-2; D remains unclear. The CDR3 consists of 16 residues. The V and J ends lost 1 base and 3 bases respectively, with 15 bases between them. Germline V gene sequence: CDR1 MGHDK, CDR2 SYGVNS.

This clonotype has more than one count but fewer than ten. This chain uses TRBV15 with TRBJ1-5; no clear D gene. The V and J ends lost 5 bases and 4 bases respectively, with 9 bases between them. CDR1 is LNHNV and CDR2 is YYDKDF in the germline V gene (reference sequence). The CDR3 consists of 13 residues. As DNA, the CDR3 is TGTGCCACCAGCCGCCGGTTGAATCAGCCCCAGCATTTT. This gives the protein CATSRRLNQPQHF.

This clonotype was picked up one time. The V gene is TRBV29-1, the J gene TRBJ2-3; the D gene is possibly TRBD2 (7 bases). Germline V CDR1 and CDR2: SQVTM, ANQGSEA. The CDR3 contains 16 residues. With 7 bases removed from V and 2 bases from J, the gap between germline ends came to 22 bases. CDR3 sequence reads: CSATEYRGGVTDTQYF. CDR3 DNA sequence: TGCAGCGCTACCGAATATAGGGGGGGGGTCACAGATACGCAGTATTTT.

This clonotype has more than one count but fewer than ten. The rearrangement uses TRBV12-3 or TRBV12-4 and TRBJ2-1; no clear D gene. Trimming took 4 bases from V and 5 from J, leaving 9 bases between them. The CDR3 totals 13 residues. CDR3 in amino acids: CASSSPYDNEQFF. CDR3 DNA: TGTGCCAGCAGTTCACCCTACGACAATGAGCAGTTCTTC.

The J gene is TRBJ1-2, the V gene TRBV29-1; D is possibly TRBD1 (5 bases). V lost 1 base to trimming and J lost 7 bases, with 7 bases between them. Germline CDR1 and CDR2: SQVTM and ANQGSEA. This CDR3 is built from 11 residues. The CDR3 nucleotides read TGCAGCGTTGAAGTCAGGGTTGGCTACACCTTC. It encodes CSVEVRVGYTF. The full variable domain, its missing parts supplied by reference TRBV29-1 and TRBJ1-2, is SAVISQKPSRDICQRGTSLTIQCQVDSQVTMMFWYRQQPGQSLTLIATANQGSEATYESGFVIDKFPISRPNLTFSTLTVSNMSPEDSSIYLCSVEVRVGYTFGSGTRLTVV.

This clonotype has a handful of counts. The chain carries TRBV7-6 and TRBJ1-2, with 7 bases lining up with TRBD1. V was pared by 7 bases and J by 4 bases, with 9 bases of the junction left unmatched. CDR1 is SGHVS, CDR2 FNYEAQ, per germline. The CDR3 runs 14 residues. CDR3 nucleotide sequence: TGTGCCAGCATAGGAGGGGGCGGAATCTATGGCTACACCTTC. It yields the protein CASIGGGGIYGYTF.

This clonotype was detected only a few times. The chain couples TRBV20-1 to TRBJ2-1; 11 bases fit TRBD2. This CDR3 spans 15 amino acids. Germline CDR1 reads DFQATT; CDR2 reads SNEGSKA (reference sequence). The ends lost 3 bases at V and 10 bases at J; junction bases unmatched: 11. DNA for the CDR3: TGCAGTGCTAGGAAGGGTATAGCGGGGGGGCCCGAGCAGTTCTTC. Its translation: CSARKGIAGGPEQFF.

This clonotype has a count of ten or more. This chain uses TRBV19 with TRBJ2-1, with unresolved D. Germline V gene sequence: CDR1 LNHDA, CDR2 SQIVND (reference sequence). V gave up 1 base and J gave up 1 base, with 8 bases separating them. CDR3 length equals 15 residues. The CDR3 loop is CASSIAPVSYNEQFF. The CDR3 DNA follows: TGTGCCAGTAGTATAGCACCGGTTTCCTACAATGAGCAGTTCTTC.

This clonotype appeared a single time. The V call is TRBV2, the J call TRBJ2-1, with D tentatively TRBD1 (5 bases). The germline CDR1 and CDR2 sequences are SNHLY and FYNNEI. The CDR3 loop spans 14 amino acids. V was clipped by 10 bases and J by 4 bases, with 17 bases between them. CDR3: CANRNVHTYNEQFF. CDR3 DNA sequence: TGTGCCAACAGGAACGTTCATACTTACAATGAGCAGTTCTTC.

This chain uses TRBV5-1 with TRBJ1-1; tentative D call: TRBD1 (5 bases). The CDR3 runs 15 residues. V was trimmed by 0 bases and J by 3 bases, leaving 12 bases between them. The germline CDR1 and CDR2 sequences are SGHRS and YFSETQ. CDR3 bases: TGCGCCAGCAGCTTGGTTCCAGGGCGGTACACTGAAGCTTTCTTT. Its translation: CASSLVPGRYTEAFF. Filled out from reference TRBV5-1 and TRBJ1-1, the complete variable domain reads KAGVTQTPRYLIKTRGQQVTLSCSPISGHRSVSWYQQTPGQGLQFLFEYFSETQRNKGNFPGRFSGRQFSNSRSEMNVSTLELGDSALYLCASSLVPGRYTEAFFGQGTRLTVV.

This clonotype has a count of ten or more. In nucleotides, the CDR3 is TGTGCCAGCAGCCGCGGGAGCGGGACCTACGAGCAGTACGTC. Translated, it gives CASSRGSGTYEQYV. J is TRBJ2-7 and V is TRBV7-6; 7 bases are shared with TRBD2. V lost 5 bases, J lost 2 bases, and 6 bases stayed unmatched. The CDR3 is 14 amino acids. The germline V gene encodes CDR1 SGHVS and CDR2 FNYEAQ.